These 16 T cell receptor beta chains share one sample of origin, sequenced in a study of CD8+ T cells in alopecia areata. Following extraction, RNA underwent reverse transcription to cDNA, which served as the sequencing template. The table came from immunoSEQ multiplex PCR; TCRdb's copy has only in-frame clones and leaves some out. Among over 150,000 clones listed, 56% were seen once. The specimen was CD8+ T cells sorted from blood. All receptors derive from a human donor in good health.

J is TRBJ1-1 and V is TRBV30; D perhaps matches TRBD1 (5 bases). The V end lost 2 bases, the J end lost 1 base, and 11 bases lay between the germline ends. Per the germline V gene, CDR1 is GTSNPN and CDR2 is SVGIG (reference sequence). There are 14 residues in the CDR3. The chain's CDR3 is CAWSHDSRNTEAFF. CDR3 DNA: TGTGCCTGGAGTCACGACAGCCGGAACACTGAAGCTTTCTTT.

The genes are TRBV27 and TRBJ1-1; TRBD1 is a possible D gene (5 bases). This CDR3 has 14 residues. V lost 3 bases, J lost 8 bases, and 16 bases lay in between. Germline V gives CDR1 MNHEY, CDR2 SMNVEV (reference sequence). CDR3 nucleotides: TGTGCCAGCAGTTTCCGGCAGGGTACCTCAGAAGCTTTCTTT. Translated: CASSFRQGTSEAFF.

This chain connects TRBV6-5 to TRBJ2-1, with 10 bases that match TRBD2. CDR3 length equals 14 residues. Trimming cost V 2 bases and J 9 bases; bases outside gene matches: 4. Per the germline V gene, CDR1 is MNHEY and CDR2 is SVGAGI. The DNA of the CDR3 is TGTGCCAGCAGTTACAAGCTAGCGGGGGTTGAGCAGTTCTTC. This encodes CASSYKLAGVEQFF.

V and J are TRBV11-2 and TRBJ2-2, with D unclear. Trimming cost V 1 base and J 6 bases, with 9 bases left between them. The CDR3 runs to 14 residues. Germline V gene sequence: CDR1 SGHAT, CDR2 FQNNGV. The CDR3 loop reads CASSLARAAGELFF. Here the CDR3 DNA reads TGTGCCAGCAGCTTAGCCCGGGCCGCCGGGGAGCTGTTTTTT. Drawing the rest from reference TRBV11-2 and TRBJ2-2, the complete variable domain is EAGVAQSPRYKIIEKRQSVAFWCNPISGHATLYWYQQILGQGPKLLIQFQNNGVVDDSQLPKDRFSAERLKGVDSTLKIQPAKLEDSAVYLCASSLARAAGELFFGEGSRLTVL.

The V gene is TRBV9, the J gene TRBJ1-1, with 9 bases lining up with TRBD1. This CDR3 contains 13 residues. The trim removed 0 bases at V and 7 bases at J, leaving 1 base unmatched. Looked up from germline, CDR1 is SGDLS and CDR2 is YYNGEE. CDR3 sequence (DNA): TGTGCCAGCAGCGTAGGGGACAGGGTTGAAGCTTTCTTT. Translating gives CASSVGDRVEAFF.

This clone was recorded only once. The chain employs TRBV7-6 and TRBJ2-3, with D possibly matching TRBD2 (6 bases). The CDR3 contains 12 residues. The germline V gene has CDR1 SGHVS and CDR2 FNYEAQ. Deletions cut 5 bases from V and 6 bases from J, with 9 bases between. CDR3 in DNA: TGTGCCAGCAGCGGGGACTTTGATACGCAGTATTTT. This translates into CASSGDFDTQYF.

This chain joins TRBV2 and TRBJ2-5; tentative D call: TRBD2 (5 bases). CDR3 length: 13 residues. Germline CDR1 is SNHLY and CDR2 is FYNNEI. Trimming left V 8 bases short and J 4 bases short, with 14 bases between. CDR3: CASLTRGRETQYF. The CDR3 nucleotides are TGTGCCAGCTTAACCCGGGGTCGAGAGACCCAGTACTTC.

The chain employs TRBV4-1 and TRBJ2-5; D gene ambiguous. V lost 1 base and J 5 bases, leaving 17 bases between the germline ends. Germline V gene data show CDR1 as MGHRA and CDR2 as YSYEKL. The CDR3 is made up of 16 amino acids. The CDR3: CASSQATITLGETQYF. DNA for the CDR3: TGCGCCAGCAGCCAAGCCACCATAACCCTGGGGGAGACCCAGTACTTC.

V usage is TRBV5-1 and J usage is TRBJ1-3, with 7 positions matching TRBD1. The germline V gene has CDR1 SGHRS and CDR2 YFSETQ. V lost 0 bases, J lost 2 bases, and 2 bases stayed unmatched. CDR3 size: 15 residues. The CDR3 here is CASSLDRGAGNTIYF. CDR3 in DNA: TGCGCCAGCAGCTTGGACAGGGGAGCTGGAAACACCATATATTTT. The full variable domain, completed using reference TRBV5-1 and TRBJ1-3, is KAGVTQTPRYLIKTRGQQVTLSCSPISGHRSVSWYQQTPGQGLQFLFEYFSETQRNKGNFPGRFSGRQFSNSRSEMNVSTLELGDSALYLCASSLDRGAGNTIYFGEGSWLTVV.

V and J are TRBV27 and TRBJ1-6; 8 positions agree with TRBD1. The CDR3 sequence is 14 residues long. After removal of 5 bases from V and 7 bases from J, the junction contained 4 bases not matched to a gene. The germline V gene encodes CDR1 MNHEY and CDR2 SMNVEV (reference sequence). CDR3 sequence (DNA): TGTGCCAGCAGTCTCGGACAGGGAAATTCACCCCTCCACTTT. Protein: CASSLGQGNSPLHF.

This clone was picked up a small number of times. Germline and junction disagree at one end, which may indicate a read error. V and J are TRBV7-9 and TRBJ2-4; TRBD1 aligns across 12 bases. Germline-derived CDR1 and CDR2 are SEHNR and FQNEAQ (reference sequence). The CDR3 runs to 12 residues. The CDR3 DNA follows: TGTGCCAGCAGCTCTTGGGACAGGGGGCCCAACTTC. It yields the protein CASSSWDRGPNF.

V gene TRBV10-1 combines with J gene TRBJ2-2, with D unclear. The CDR3 sequence is 14 residues long. The germline V and J ends were trimmed by 5 bases and 1 base, with 8 bases remaining between them. Germline CDR1 reads WNHNN; CDR2 reads SYGVQD (reference sequence). The chain's CDR3 is CASSQHGNTGELFF. DNA for the CDR3: TGCGCCAGCAGTCAACACGGGAACACCGGGGAGCTGTTTTTT.

The chain couples TRBV11-2 to TRBJ2-7; D remains unclear. In germline, CDR1 is SGHAT, CDR2 FQNNGV. The V and J ends lost 6 bases and 4 bases respectively, with 19 bases between them. This CDR3 spans 15 amino acids. As DNA, the CDR3 is TGTGCCAGCAGACTGGATGCAAATGGGAAGTACGAGCAGTACTTC. Translating gives CASRLDANGKYEQYF.

The chain joins TRBV4-1 to TRBJ2-3, with D possibly being TRBD1 or TRBD2 (5 bases each). There are 13 residues in the CDR3. Germline assignment: CDR1 MGHRA and CDR2 YSYEKL. With 2 bases removed from V and 6 bases from J, the gap between germline ends came to 9 bases. The CDR3 DNA is TGCGCCAGCAGCCAAAATTGGGGGGATACGCAGTATTTT. It codes for CASSQNWGDTQYF.

This clone has a handful of counts. V usage is TRBV29-1 and J usage is TRBJ2-1; tentative D call: TRBD1 (5 bases). V was shortened by 7 bases and J by 12 bases, with 16 bases between the two germline ends. The length of the CDR3 is 11 residues. Germline CDR1 is SQVTM and CDR2 is ANQGSEA. The CDR3 region is CSARPSGSQFF. The CDR3 nucleotides read TGCAGCGCGCGACCGTCAGGGTCGCAGTTCTTC.

CDR3 DNA sequence: TGCGCCAGCAGCCCACAGGCCGGGACTAGCTTAGGCAATGAGCAGTTCTTC. Its protein is CASSPQAGTSLGNEQFF. The V and J genes are TRBV4-1 and TRBJ2-1; 9 bases agree with TRBD2. V lost 4 bases to trimming and J lost 6 bases; unmatched junction nucleotides: 13. This CDR3 spans 17 amino acids. CDR1 and CDR2 from the germline V gene are MGHRA and YSYEKL.